This record looks at one T cell receptor beta chain sequence and its context. The V end lost 3 bases, the J end lost 6 bases, and 6 bases lay between the germline ends. CDR1 is SGDLS and CDR2 is YYNGEE in the germline V gene. CDR3 length: 12 residues. The protocol was immunoSEQ multiplex PCR, while the TCRdb copy is restricted to in-frame clones and leaves out a portion. The sample carries over 200,000 clones, around 85% recorded once. These data are taken from a study of blood T cell repertoires in COVID-19. The wider study: Symptom resolution, clearance, or two negative PCRs marked the recovered donors of Cohort 3. Spain, Italy and the United States supplied samples that represented acute and convalescent COVID-19. In each case, the material was cDNA or gDNA derived from T cells, B-cell-depleted T cells, or PBMCs.

Recruits, aged about 18 to 100 years, lived in 20 to 30 US areas. The clonotype was recovered from a woman aged 45 to 65 in a cohort exposed to, infected with or recovered from COVID-19 (not recorded which). This chain uses TRBV9 with TRBJ1-4; D not certain. The sample consisted of PBMCs or T cells enriched from blood (not recorded which). The CDR3 sequence is CASSAEDEKLFF. CDR3 in DNA: TGTGCCAGCAGCGCCGAGGATGAAAAACTGTTTTTT.